These T cell receptor beta chains were read from a single sample in a study of blood T cell repertoires in COVID-19. The protocol was immunoSEQ multiplex PCR, while the TCRdb copy is restricted to in-frame clones and leaves out a portion. This table has about 210,000 clones, around four fifths appearing once. The sample taken for sequencing was peripheral blood. These receptors all come from a woman aged 45 to 65 with acute or convalescent COVID-19. Both conserved end residues are part of each CDR3. The D gene is left open where the match is weak. Clone size, where shown, is once, few, many, or a class for clones that have expanded.

d_gene	v_gene	j_gene	abundance	CDR3nt	CDR3aa
TRBD1	TRBV24-1	TRBJ2-3	.	TGTGCCACCAGTTTGCCAGGGGGCAGGGATACGCAGTATTTT	CATSLPGGRDTQYF
.	TRBV6-1	TRBJ1-2	.	TGTGCCAGCAGTGAAGCGACAGAGGCTTTCTATGGCTACACCTTC	CASSEATEAFYGYTF
.	TRBV19	TRBJ2-2	.	TGTGCCAGTAGTATCGGCCTAGCGAGGGCCGGGGAGCTGTTTTTT	CASSIGLARAGELFF
TRBD2	TRBV10-3	TRBJ2-2	.	TGTGCCATCAGTGAGTCATGGGGCGCGAGCGGGGGCACCGGGGAGCTGTTTTTT	CAISESWGASGGTGELFF
TRBD1	TRBV5-1	TRBJ2-2	.	TGCGCCAGCAGCGAGGGGGCCCCCGGGGAGCTGTTTTTT	CASSEGAPGELFF
TRBD2	TRBV5-4	TRBJ2-5	.	TGTGCCAGCAGCTTGGCTGGGGCTAGCGGGTACCAAGAGACCCAGTACTTC	CASSLAGASGYQETQYF
.	TRBV24-1	TRBJ2-1	once	TGTGCCACCAGTGAATCAGACTACAATGAGCAGTTCTTC	CATSESDYNEQFF
.	TRBV15	TRBJ2-3	.	TGTGCCACCAGCAGTCTTCGAGGAGATACGCAGTATTTT	CATSSLRGDTQYF
TRBD1	TRBV12-3/TRBV12-4	TRBJ1-5	.	TGTGCCAGCAGTCTAGGGACAGAGCAGCCCCAGCATTTT	CASSLGTEQPQHF
TRBD2	TRBV5-1	TRBJ2-7	.	TGCGCCAGCAGCCCGAGCGGGAGGGCCCGCGAGCAGTACTTC	CASSPSGRAREQYF
TRBD1	TRBV9	TRBJ1-2	once	TGTGCCAGCAGCCCAACTCCGACAGGGCTCTATGGCTACACCTTC	CASSPTPTGLYGYTF
TRBD1	TRBV10-1	TRBJ1-1	once	TGCGCCAGCTCCCGGACAGGGGAAACTGAAGCTTTCTTT	CASSRTGETEAFF
.	TRBV7-2	TRBJ2-3	.	TGTGCCAGCAGCTTAGCCCCCACAGGGTGGGATACGCAGTATTTT	CASSLAPTGWDTQYF
.	TRBV24-1	TRBJ1-2	.	TGTGCCACCAGTGATTTAACAGGCAACTATGGCTACACCTTC	CATSDLTGNYGYTF
TRBD2	TRBV6-1	TRBJ2-3	.	TGTGCCAGCAGTGAATGGGGGGGAGGGGCCCTAACAGATACGCAGTATTTT	CASSEWGGGALTDTQYF
TRBD2	TRBV27	TRBJ2-7	.	TGTGCCAGCAGTCCTCCGTTAGCGGGCGAGCAGTACTTC	CASSPPLAGEQYF
.	TRBV2	TRBJ2-4	.	TGTGCCAGCAGTGAACTTCTAGGGAGTCAGAGGGGGTCCAAAAACATTCAGTACTTC	CASSELLGSQRGSKNIQYF
.	TRBV7-9	TRBJ2-7	few	TGTGCCAGCAGCTTAGCTCAAACGGTCTACGAGCAGTACTTC	CASSLAQTVYEQYF
.	TRBV7-9	TRBJ1-3	.	TGTGCCAGCAGCCGATCGACAGGTTCTGGAAACACCATATATTTT	CASSRSTGSGNTIYF
.	TRBV5-6	TRBJ1-2	.	TGTGCCAGCAGCTTCATAGGAGGGAACTATGGCTACACCTTC	CASSFIGGNYGYTF
.	TRBV28	TRBJ1-4	.	TGTGCCAGCAGTTTCACACAGATTCGAATCGAAAAACTGTTTTTT	CASSFTQIRIEKLFF
.	TRBV5-6	TRBJ2-7	.	TGTGCCAGCAGCTTTGTGGAGGGCTACGAGCAGTACTTC	CASSFVEGYEQYF
TRBD1	TRBV28	TRBJ2-3	few	TGTGCCAGCAGTCCAAGCCCTATTCGACAGGGTAGGCAGACGGAGAGGCGCACAGATACGCAGTATTTT	CASSPSPIRQGRQTERRTDTQYF
.	TRBV2	TRBJ2-3	.	TGTGCCAGCAGCCCCAGACAGGTCACAGATACGCAGTATTTT	CASSPRQVTDTQYF
TRBD1	TRBV7-2	TRBJ2-5	.	TGTGCCAGCAGCCGAACAGGGGGGGAGACCCAGTACTTC	CASSRTGGETQYF
TRBD2	TRBV3-1/TRBV3-2	TRBJ2-3	.	TGTGCCAGCAGCCCTCGGGGGGAGGATACGCAGTATTTT	CASSPRGEDTQYF
.	TRBV5-5	TRBJ1-4	.	TGTGCCAGCAGTTGGGCAGGGGTCCCTAGTGAAAAACTGTTTTTT	CASSWAGVPSEKLFF
TRBD2	TRBV3-1/TRBV3-2	TRBJ2-7	.	TGTGCCAGCAGTCTTACTAGCGGGAACTCCTACGAGCAGTACTTC	CASSLTSGNSYEQYF
TRBD1	TRBV3-1/TRBV3-2	TRBJ1-5	.	TGTGCCAGCAGTGGGACAGGGGGATTTCAGCCCCAGCATTTT	CASSGTGGFQPQHF
TRBD1	TRBV27	TRBJ2-1	once	TGTGCCAGCAGTGATACTCCGAACAGGGGGAATGAGCAGTTCTTC	CASSDTPNRGNEQFF
.	TRBV19	TRBJ1-1	.	TGTGCCAGTAGTATTTCCTCAGGATTAAACACTGAAGCTTTCTTT	CASSISSGLNTEAFF
.	TRBV27	TRBJ1-1	.	TGTGCCAGCATATCTAGGGGAACTGAAGCTTTCTTT	CASISRGTEAFF
.	TRBV30	TRBJ1-5	.	TGTGCCTGGAGTCCACAGCCCAATCAGCCCCAGCATTTT	CAWSPQPNQPQHF
TRBD1	TRBV13	TRBJ1-1	.	TGTGCCAGCAGCCCGGACAGGGGCGCTGAAGCTTTCTTT	CASSPDRGAEAFF
.	TRBV7-2	TRBJ2-5	.	TGTGCCAGCAGCCAAACGCGGTTAGCGCAAGAGACCCAGTACTTC	CASSQTRLAQETQYF
.	TRBV6-5	TRBJ1-5	.	TGTGCCAGCAGTTACTCAGCCCGGGATTGGGATCAGCCCCAGCATTTT	CASSYSARDWDQPQHF
TRBD2	TRBV10-1	TRBJ2-2	.	TGCGCCAGCAGTGTTTTAGCGGGAGGAAACACCGGGGAGCTGTTTTTT	CASSVLAGGNTGELFF
TRBD2	TRBV20-1	TRBJ2-7	.	TGCAGTGCTAGTGGTGGTAGCGGGGATTCCTACGAGCAGTACTTC	CSASGGSGDSYEQYF
.	TRBV27	TRBJ2-1	.	TGTGCCAGCAGTCTTCACGAGGCGGGGCAGGGCAATGAGCAGTTCTTC	CASSLHEAGQGNEQFF
TRBD2	TRBV30	TRBJ2-1	.	TGTGCCTGGAGGCTAGCGGGATATAATTGGAATGAGCAGTTCTTC	CAWRLAGYNWNEQFF
TRBD2	TRBV7-9	TRBJ2-3	.	TGTGCCAGCAGCTTAAGACGGACTAGCGGGGACTTCACAGATACGCAGTATTTT	CASSLRRTSGDFTDTQYF
.	TRBV11-3	TRBJ2-1	.	TGTGCCAGCAGCTTAGACAGGGTAGGCAATGAGCAGTTCTTC	CASSLDRVGNEQFF
TRBD1	TRBV2	TRBJ2-7	.	TGTGCCAGCAGTGAACCGGGGACAGGCCGGTACGAGCAGTACTTC	CASSEPGTGRYEQYF
.	TRBV10-3	TRBJ1-1	.	TGTGCCATCAAACAGGGACCGGCTGAAGCTTTCTTT	CAIKQGPAEAFF
.	TRBV21-1	TRBJ2-5	.	TGTGCCAGCAGCAAGGGACATGAGATAACCCAGTACTTC	CASSKGHEITQYF
.	TRBV20-1	TRBJ2-1	.	TGCAGTGCTAGTTCAGCGGGTGGGCAAAATGAGCAGTTCTTC	CSASSAGGQNEQFF
TRBD2	TRBV19	TRBJ2-7	.	TGTGCCAGTAGTAACCCTAGCGGGAGCCCCGAGCAGTACTTC	CASSNPSGSPEQYF
.	TRBV10-3	TRBJ1-5	.	TGTGCCATCAGCCCTACAGAGAATCAGCCCCAGCATTTT	CAISPTENQPQHF
.	TRBV28	TRBJ2-7	.	TGTGCCAGCAGTTTAGGTCAGGGCTACGAGCAGTACTTC	CASSLGQGYEQYF
TRBD2	TRBV2	TRBJ2-1	.	TGTGCCAGCAGTAGACTAGCGGGAGGGCCGCATGAGCAGTTCTTC	CASSRLAGGPHEQFF
.	TRBV19	TRBJ2-1	.	TGTGCCAGTACAATTGGGCCCCTCTACAATGAGCAGTTCTTC	CASTIGPLYNEQFF
.	TRBV6-5	TRBJ2-1	.	TGTGCCAGCAGTTATGGGGGACATGGCAATGAGCAGTTCTTC	CASSYGGHGNEQFF
.	TRBV12-3/TRBV12-4	TRBJ2-5	.	TGTGCCAGCAGTTTCGAAGGGGGTGAGACCCAGTACTTC	CASSFEGGETQYF